The source of this TCR beta chain is a study of T-cell memory formation after mild COVID-19. This clonotype was counted only a few times. Trimming removed 0 bases at V and 6 bases at J, with 8 bases between. The CDR3 has 14 residues. The germline V gene has CDR1 LGHNA and CDR2 YSLEER. TCRdb independently ran MiXCR on the 5' RACE reads; one entry per CDR3 protein. The sample yields 250,000 to 300,000 distinct CDR3 sequences, around 15% seen once. This sequence originates from a man aged 18 to 35 who had mild COVID-19 (a few samples of this study predate the infection). Cell type and time point are not known. The chain is built from TRBV4-3 and TRBJ2-2; D is perhaps TRBD1 (5 bases). Sample: PBMCs or a T cell subset sorted from them (not recorded which). The CDR3 loop reads CASSQDSRAGELFF. DNA of the CDR3: TGCGCCAGCAGCCAAGATTCCAGGGCCGGGGAGCTGTTTTTT.